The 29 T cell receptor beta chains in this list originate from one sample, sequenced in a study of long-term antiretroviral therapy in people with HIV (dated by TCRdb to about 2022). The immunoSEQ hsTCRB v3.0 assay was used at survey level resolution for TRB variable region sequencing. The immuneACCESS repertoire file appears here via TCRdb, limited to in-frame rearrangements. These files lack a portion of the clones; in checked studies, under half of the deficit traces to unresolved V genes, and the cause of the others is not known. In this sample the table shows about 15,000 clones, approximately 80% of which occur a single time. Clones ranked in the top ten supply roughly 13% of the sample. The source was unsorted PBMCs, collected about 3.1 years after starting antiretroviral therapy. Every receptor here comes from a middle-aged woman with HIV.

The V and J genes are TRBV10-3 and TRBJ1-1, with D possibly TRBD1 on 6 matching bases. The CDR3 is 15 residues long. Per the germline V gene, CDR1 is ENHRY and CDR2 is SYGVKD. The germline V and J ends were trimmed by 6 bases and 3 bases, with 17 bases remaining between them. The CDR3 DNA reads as TGTGCCATCAGGACGCAGGGGTACCGACACACTGAAGCTTTCTTT. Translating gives CAIRTQGYRHTEAFF.

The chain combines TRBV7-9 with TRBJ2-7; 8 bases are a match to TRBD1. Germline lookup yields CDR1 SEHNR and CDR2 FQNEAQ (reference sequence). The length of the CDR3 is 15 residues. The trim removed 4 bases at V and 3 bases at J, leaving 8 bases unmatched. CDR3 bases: TGTGCCAGCAGCTATGTTGAGACAGGGGACTACGAGCAGTACTTC. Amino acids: CASSYVETGDYEQYF.

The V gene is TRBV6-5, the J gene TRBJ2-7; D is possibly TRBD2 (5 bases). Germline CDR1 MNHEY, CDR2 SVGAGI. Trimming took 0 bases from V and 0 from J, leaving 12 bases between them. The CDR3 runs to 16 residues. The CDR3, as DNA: TGTGCCAGCAGTTACTCCGGCGGGCTTAGCTCCTACGAGCAGTACTTC. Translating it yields CASSYSGGLSSYEQYF.

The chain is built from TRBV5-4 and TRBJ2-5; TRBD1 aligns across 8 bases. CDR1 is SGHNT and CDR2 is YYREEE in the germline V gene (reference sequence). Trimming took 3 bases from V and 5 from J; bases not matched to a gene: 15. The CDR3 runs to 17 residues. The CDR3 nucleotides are TGTGCCAGCAGCTCGCAGGACAGGGCCGCGTTCAGGGAGACCCAGTACTTC. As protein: CASSSQDRAAFRETQYF.

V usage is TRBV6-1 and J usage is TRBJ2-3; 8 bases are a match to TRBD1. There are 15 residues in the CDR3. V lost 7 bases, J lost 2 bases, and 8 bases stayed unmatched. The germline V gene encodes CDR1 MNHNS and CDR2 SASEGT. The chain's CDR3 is CASKYRQGTTDTQYF. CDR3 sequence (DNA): TGTGCCAGCAAGTACCGACAGGGGACCACAGATACGCAGTATTTT.

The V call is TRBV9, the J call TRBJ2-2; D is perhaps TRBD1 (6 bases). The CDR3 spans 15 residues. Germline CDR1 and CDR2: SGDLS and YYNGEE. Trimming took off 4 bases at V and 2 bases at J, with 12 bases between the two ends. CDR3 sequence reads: CASSSGTPNTGELFF. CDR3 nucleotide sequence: TGTGCCAGCAGCTCCGGGACACCTAACACCGGGGAGCTGTTTTTT.

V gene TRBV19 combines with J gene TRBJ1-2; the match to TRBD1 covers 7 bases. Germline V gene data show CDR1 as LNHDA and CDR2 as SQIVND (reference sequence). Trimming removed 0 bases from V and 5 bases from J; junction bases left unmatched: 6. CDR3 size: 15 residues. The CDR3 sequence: CASSIEGTAKYGYTF. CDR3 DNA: TGTGCCAGTAGTATAGAGGGGACAGCGAAATATGGCTACACCTTC.

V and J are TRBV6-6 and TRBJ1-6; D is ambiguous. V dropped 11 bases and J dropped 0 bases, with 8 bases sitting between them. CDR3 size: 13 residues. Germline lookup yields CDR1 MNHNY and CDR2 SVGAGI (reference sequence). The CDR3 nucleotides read TGTGCCTCAGCTAGCTCCTATAATTCACCCCTCCACTTT. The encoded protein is CASASSYNSPLHF.

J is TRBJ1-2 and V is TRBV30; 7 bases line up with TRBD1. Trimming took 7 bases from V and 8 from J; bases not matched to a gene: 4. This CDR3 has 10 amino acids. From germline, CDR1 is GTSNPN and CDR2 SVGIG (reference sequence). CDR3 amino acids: CASRDRGYTF. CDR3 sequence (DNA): TGTGCCTCTAGGGACAGAGGCTACACCTTC.

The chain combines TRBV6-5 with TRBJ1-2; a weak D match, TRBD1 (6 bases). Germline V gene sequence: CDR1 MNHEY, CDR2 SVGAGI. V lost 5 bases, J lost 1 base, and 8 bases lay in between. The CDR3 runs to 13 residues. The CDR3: CASSLGGNYGYTF. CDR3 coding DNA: TGTGCCAGCAGTCTAGGGGGTAACTATGGCTACACCTTC.

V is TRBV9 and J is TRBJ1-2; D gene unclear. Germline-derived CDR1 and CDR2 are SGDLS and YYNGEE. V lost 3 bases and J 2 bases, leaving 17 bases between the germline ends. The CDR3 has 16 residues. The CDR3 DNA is TGTGCCAGCAGCGAGTCCCCCAACATAGGGAACTATGGCTACACCTTC. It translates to CASSESPNIGNYGYTF.

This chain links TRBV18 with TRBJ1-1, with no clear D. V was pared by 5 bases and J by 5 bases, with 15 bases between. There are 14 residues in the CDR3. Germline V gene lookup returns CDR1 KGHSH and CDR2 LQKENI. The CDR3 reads CASSVGTGWTEAFF. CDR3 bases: TGTGCCAGCTCAGTGGGTACCGGGTGGACTGAAGCTTTCTTT. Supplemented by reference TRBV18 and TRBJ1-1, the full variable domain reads NAGVMQNPRHLVRRRGQEARLRCSPMKGHSHVYWYRQLPEEGLKFMVYLQKENIIDESGMPKERFSAEFPKEGPSILRIQQVVRGDSAAYFCASSVGTGWTEAFFGQGTRLTVV.

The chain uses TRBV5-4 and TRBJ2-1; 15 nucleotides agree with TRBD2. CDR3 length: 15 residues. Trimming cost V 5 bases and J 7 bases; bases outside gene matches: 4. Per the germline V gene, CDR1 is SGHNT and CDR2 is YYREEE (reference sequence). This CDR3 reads CASRPGLAGGNEQFF. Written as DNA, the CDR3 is TGTGCCAGCAGACCGGGACTAGCGGGAGGAAATGAGCAGTTCTTC.

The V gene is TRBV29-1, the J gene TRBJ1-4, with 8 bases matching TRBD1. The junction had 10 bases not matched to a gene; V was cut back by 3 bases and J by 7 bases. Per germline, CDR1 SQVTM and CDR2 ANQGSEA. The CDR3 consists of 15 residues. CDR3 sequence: CSVDLGQGNGEKLFF. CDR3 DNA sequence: TGCAGCGTTGACCTAGGACAGGGTAACGGTGAAAAACTGTTTTTT.

Here the CDR3 reads CASSGLNSPLHF. As DNA, the CDR3 is TGTGCCAGCAGTGGCCTAAATTCACCCCTCCACTTT. J is TRBJ1-6 and V is TRBV25-1, with D hard to call. CDR1 and CDR2 (germline): MGHDK, SYGVNS. The germline V and J ends were trimmed by 4 bases and 7 bases, with 5 bases remaining between them. This CDR3 region has 12 residues.

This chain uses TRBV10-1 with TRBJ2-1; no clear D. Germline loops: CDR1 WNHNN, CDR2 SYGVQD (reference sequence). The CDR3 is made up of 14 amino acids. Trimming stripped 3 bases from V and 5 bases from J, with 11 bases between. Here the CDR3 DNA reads TGCGCCAGCAGTGATCATGTGTCAGACAATGAGCAGTTCTTC. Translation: CASSDHVSDNEQFF.

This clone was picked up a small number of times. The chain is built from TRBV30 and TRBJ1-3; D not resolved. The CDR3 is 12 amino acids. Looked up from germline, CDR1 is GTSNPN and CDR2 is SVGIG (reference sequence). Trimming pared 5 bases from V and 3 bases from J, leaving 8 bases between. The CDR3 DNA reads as TGTGCCTGGGGTACCCTTGGAAACACCATATATTTT. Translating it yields CAWGTLGNTIYF.

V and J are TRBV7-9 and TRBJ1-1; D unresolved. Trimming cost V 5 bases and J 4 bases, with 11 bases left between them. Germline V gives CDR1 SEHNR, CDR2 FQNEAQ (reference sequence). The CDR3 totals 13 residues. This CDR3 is CASSTLGSTEAFF. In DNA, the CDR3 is TGTGCCAGCAGCACTCTAGGGTCCACTGAAGCTTTCTTT.

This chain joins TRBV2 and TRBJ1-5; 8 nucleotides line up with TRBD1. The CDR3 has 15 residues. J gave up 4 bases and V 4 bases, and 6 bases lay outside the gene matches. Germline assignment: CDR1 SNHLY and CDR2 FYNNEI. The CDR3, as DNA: TGTGCCAGCAGTGGGGGGACAGGAGTTAATCAGCCCCAGCATTTT. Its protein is CASSGGTGVNQPQHF.

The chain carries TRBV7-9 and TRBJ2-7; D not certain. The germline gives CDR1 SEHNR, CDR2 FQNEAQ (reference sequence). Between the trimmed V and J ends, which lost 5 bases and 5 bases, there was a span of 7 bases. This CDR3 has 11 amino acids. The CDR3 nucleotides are TGTGCCAGCAGCCAGACCCACGAGCAGTACTTC. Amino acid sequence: CASSQTHEQYF.

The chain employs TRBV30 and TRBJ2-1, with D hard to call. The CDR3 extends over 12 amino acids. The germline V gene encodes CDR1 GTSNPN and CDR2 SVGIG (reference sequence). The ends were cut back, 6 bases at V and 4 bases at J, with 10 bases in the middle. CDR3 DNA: TGTGCCTGTTCTCAGGAATACAATGAGCAGTTCTTC. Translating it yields CACSQEYNEQFF.

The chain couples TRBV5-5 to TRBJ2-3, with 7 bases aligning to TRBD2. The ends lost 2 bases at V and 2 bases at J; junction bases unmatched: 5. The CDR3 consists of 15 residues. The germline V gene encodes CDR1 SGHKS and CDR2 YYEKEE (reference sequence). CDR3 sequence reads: CASSLPSGSTDTQYF. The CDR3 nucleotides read TGTGCCAGCAGCTTACCTAGCGGTTCCACAGATACGCAGTATTTT.

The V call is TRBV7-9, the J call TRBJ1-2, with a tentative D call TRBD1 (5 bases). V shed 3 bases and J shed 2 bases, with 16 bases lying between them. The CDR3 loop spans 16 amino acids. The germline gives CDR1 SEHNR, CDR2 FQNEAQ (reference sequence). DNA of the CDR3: TGTGCCAGCAGCTTGTCAGGCCAAGGGGAGAACTATGGCTACACCTTC. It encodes CASSLSGQGENYGYTF.

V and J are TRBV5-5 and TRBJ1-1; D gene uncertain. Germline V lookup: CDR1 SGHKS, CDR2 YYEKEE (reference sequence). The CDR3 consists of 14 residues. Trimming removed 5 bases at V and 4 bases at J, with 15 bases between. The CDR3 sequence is CASSRPEAGTEAFF. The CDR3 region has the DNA TGTGCCAGCAGTCGGCCGGAGGCCGGCACTGAAGCTTTCTTT.

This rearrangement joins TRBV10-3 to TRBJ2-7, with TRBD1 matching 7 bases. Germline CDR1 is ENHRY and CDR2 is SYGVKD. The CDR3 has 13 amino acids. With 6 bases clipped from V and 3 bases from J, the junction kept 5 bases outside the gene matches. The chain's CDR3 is CAIRPGQIYEQYF. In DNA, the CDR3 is TGTGCCATCAGACCGGGACAGATCTACGAGCAGTACTTC.

In nucleotides, the CDR3 is TGCGCCAGCCTCTCACGGCAAGCGGGACAGGACTTCTATGGCTACACCTTC. It translates to CASLSRQAGQDFYGYTF. The genes are TRBV10-1 and TRBJ1-2; 8 bases match TRBD1. V lost 8 bases and J lost 4; bases outside the gene matches: 18. The germline V gene encodes CDR1 WNHNN and CDR2 SYGVQD (reference sequence). CDR3 length: 17 residues.

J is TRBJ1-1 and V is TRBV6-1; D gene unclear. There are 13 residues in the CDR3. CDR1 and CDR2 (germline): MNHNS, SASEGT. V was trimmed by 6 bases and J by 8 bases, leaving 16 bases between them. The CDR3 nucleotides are TGTGCCAGCAGGGACTACTTTCTTGTGGAAGCTTTCTTT. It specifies CASRDYFLVEAFF.

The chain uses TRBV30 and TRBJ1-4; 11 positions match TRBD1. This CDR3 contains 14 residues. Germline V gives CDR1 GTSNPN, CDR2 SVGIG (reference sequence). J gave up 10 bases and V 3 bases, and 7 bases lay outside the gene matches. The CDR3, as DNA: TGTGCCTGGAGGGGACAGGGGGTCCTGGGAAAACTGTTTTTT. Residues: CAWRGQGVLGKLFF.

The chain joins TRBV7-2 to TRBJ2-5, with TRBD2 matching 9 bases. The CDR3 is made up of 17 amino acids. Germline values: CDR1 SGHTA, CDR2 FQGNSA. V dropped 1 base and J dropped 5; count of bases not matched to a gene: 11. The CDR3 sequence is CASSLVYLGGGAETQYF. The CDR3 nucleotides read TGTGCCAGCAGCTTAGTTTATTTAGGCGGGGGGGCGGAGACCCAGTACTTC.